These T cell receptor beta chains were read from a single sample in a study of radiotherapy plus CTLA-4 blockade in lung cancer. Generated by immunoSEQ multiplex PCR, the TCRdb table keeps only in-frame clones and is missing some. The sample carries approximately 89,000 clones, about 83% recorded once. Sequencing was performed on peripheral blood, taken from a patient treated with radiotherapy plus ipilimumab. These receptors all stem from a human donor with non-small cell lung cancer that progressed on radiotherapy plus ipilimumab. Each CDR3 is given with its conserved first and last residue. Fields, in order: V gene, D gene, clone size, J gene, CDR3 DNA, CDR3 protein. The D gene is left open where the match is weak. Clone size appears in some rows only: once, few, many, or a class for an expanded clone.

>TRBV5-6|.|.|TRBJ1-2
TGTGCCAGCAGCCTCGGGGCAAACTATGGCTACACCTTC
CASSLGANYGYTF
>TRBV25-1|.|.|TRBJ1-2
TGTGCCAGCAGTTGGGGGGCGCTTTATGGCTACACCTTC
CASSWGALYGYTF
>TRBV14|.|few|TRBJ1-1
TGTGCCAGCAGCCAAGACGTATCGAGAGCTTTCTTT
CASSQDVSRAFF
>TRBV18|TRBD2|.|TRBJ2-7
TGTGCCAGCTCACCAGGGAGGGAGGGGGAGCAGTACTTC
CASSPGREGEQYF
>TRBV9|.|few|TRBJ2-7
TGTGCCAGCAGCCCCAAGGCTCAGGGAGGTTACGAGCAGTACTTC
CASSPKAQGGYEQYF
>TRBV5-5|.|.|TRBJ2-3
TGTGCCAGCAGCCCCGGGCCGACTAGCACAGATACGCAGTATTTT
CASSPGPTSTDTQYF
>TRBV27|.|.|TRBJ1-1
TGTGCCAGCAGTTCTCCTCGGGGCCAGGGGAGGACTGAAGCTTTCTTT
CASSSPRGQGRTEAFF
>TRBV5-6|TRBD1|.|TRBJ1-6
TGTGCCAGCAGCCCGGGACAGTCTAATTCACCCCTCCACTTT
CASSPGQSNSPLHF
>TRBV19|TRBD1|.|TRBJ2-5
TGTGCCAGTAGCCCTACCGGGACAGGGCCTAAGGAGACCCAGTACTTC
CASSPTGTGPKETQYF
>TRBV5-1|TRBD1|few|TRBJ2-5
TGCGCCAGCAGCCGGGACAGCCCCAGACTAGAGACCCAGTACTTC
CASSRDSPRLETQYF
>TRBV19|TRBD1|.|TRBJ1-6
TGTGCCAGTTCCCGGGGACAGAATAATTCACCCCTCCACTTT
CASSRGQNNSPLHF
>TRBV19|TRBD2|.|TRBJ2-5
TGTGCCAGTAGTGCCGAACTAGCGGGGGGCAATATGGGAGAGACCCAGTACTTC
CASSAELAGGNMGETQYF
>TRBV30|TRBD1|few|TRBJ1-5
TGTGCCTCCGATTCGGGACAGGCTAATCAGCCCCAGCATTTT
CASDSGQANQPQHF
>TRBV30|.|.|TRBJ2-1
TGTGCCTGGGGGGACAACTACAATGAGCAGTTCTTC
CAWGDNYNEQFF
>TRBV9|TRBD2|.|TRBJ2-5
TGTGCCAGCAGCCGTGCGGGGGGGAATGTTGAGACCCAGTACTTC
CASSRAGGNVETQYF
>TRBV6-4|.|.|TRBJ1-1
TGTGCCAGCAGTGATCCCGATCAGGAAATGAACACTGAAGCTTTCTTT
CASSDPDQEMNTEAFF
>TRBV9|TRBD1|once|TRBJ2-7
TGTGCCAGCAGCGTAAGTGGGACAGGACTCTACGAGCAGTACTTC
CASSVSGTGLYEQYF
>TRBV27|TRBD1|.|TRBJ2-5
TGTGCCAGGAGTTCCGGGACAGGCCTTTACCCACAAGAGACCCAGTACTTC
CARSSGTGLYPQETQYF
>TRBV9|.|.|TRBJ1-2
TGTGCCAGCAGCGTGAGGGATTATGGCTACACCTTC
CASSVRDYGYTF
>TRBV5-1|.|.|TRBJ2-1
TGCGCCAGCAGCTTGAGAGTCATAGCCTACAATGAGCAGTTCTTC
CASSLRVIAYNEQFF
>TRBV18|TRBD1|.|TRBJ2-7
TGTGCCAGCTCACCGACAGGGGCCTCCTACGAGCAGTACTTC
CASSPTGASYEQYF
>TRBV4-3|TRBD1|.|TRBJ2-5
TGCGCCAGCAGCCTCGAACCAGGGGGAGAAGAGACCCAGTACTTC
CASSLEPGGEETQYF
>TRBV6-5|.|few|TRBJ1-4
TGTGCCAGCAGTAACTCGGGTGCAACTAATGAAAAACTGTTTTTT
CASSNSGATNEKLFF
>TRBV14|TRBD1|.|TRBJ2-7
TGTGCCAGCAGCCAAAACCTAAAACGGGACAGGGGGCGGTCTTACGAGCAGTACTTC
CASSQNLKRDRGRSYEQYF
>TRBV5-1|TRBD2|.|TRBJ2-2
TGCGCCAGCAGCGTAGCTAGCGGGGGGGCCGTCGGGGAGCTGTTTTTT
CASSVASGGAVGELFF